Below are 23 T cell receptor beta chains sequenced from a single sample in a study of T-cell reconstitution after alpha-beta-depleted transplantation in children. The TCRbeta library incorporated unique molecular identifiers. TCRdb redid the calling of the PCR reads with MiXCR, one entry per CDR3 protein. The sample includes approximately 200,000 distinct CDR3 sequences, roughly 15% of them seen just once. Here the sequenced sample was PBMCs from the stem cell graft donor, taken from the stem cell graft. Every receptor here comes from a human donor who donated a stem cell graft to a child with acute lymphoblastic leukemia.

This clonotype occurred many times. The CDR3 region has the DNA TGCAGCGTTGACCTAAGGACTGAAGCTTTCTTT. Its protein product is CSVDLRTEAFF. This chain joins TRBV29-1 and TRBJ1-1; no firm D call. The germline gives CDR1 SQVTM, CDR2 ANQGSEA. V lost 3 bases and J lost 5, with 7 bases in between. This CDR3 comprises 11 residues.

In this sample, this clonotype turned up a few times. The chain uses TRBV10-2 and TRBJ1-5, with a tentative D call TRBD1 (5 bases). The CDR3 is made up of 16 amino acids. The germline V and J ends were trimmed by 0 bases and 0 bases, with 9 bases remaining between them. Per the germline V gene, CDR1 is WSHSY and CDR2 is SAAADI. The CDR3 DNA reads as TGCGCCAGCAGTGAGTCGGGGCAGATTAGCAATCAGCCCCAGCATTTT. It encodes CASSESGQISNQPQHF.

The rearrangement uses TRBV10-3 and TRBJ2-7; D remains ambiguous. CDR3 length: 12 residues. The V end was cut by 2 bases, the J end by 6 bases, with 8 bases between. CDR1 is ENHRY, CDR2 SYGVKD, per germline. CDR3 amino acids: CAISEGPSEQYF. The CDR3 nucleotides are TGTGCCATCAGTGAGGGTCCCTCCGAGCAGTACTTC.

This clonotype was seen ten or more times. The CDR3 coding sequence is TGTGCCAGCAGTTATGGGGACAGTAATTCCTACGAGCAGTACTTC. Translated, it gives CASSYGDSNSYEQYF. The genes are TRBV6-5 and TRBJ2-7; 7 bases line up with TRBD1. V lost 3 bases and J lost 1; bases outside the gene matches: 6. The CDR3 runs to 15 residues. In germline, CDR1 is MNHEY, CDR2 SVGAGI.

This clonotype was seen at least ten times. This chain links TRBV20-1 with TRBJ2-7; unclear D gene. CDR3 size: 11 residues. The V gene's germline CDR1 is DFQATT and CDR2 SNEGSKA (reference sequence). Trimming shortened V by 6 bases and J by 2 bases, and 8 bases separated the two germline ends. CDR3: CSAVGTYEQYF. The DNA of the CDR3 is TGCAGTGCGGTAGGAACCTACGAGCAGTACTTC.

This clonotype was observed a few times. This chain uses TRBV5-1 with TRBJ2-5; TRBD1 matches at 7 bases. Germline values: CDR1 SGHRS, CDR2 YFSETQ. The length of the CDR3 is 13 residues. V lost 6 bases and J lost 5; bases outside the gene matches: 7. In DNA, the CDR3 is TGCGCCAGCAACGACAGGGTACGCGAGACCCAGTACTTC. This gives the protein CASNDRVRETQYF. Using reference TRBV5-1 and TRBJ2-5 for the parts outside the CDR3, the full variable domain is KAGVTQTPRYLIKTRGQQVTLSCSPISGHRSVSWYQQTPGQGLQFLFEYFSETQRNKGNFPGRFSGRQFSNSRSEMNVSTLELGDSALYLCASNDRVRETQYFGPGTRLLVL.

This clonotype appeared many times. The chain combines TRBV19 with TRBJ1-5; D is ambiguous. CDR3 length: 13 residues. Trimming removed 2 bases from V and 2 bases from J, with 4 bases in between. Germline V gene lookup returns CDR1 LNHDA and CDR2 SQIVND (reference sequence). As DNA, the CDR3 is TGTGCCAGTAGTATAAGCCGCAATCAGCCCCAGCATTTT. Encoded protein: CASSISRNQPQHF.

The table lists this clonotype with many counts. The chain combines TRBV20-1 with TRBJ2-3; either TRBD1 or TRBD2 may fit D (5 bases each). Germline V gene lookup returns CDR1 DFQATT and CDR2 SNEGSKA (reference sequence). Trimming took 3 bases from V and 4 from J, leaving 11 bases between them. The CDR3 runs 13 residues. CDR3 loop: CSASVVGADTQYF. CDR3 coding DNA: TGCAGTGCTAGTGTAGTGGGGGCAGATACGCAGTATTTT.

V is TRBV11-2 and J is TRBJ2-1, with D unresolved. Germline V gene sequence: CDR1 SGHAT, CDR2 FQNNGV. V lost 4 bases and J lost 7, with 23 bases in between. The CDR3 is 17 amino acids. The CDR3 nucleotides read TGTGCCAGCAGCTCAGAGAAGCCGGCCGCGTATTGGAATGAGCAGTTCTTC. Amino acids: CASSSEKPAAYWNEQFF.

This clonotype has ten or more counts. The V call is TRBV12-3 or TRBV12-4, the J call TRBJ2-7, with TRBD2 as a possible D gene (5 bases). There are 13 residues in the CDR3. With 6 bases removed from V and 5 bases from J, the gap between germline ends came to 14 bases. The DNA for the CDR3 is TGTGCCAGCAGCCACTGGACTGTAGACGAGCAGTACTTC. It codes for CASSHWTVDEQYF.

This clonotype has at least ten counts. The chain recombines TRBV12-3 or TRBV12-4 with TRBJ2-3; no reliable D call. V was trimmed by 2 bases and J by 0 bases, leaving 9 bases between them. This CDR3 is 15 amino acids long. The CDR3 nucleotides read TGTGCCAGCAGTTTATCGGGCACTAGCACAGATACGCAGTATTTT. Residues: CASSLSGTSTDTQYF.

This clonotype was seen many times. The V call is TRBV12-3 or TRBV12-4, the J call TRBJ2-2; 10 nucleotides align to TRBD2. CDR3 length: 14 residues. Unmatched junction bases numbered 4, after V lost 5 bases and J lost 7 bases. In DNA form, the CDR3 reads TGTGCCAGCAGTCGACTAGCGGGCGTCGGGGAGCTGTTTTTT. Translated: CASSRLAGVGELFF.

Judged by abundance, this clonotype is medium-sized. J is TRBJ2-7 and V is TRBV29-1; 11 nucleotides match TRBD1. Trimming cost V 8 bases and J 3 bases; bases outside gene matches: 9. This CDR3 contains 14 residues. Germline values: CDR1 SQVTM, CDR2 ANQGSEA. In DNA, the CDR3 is TGCAGCTCATCCTCCGGGACAGGGGGCTACGAGCAGTACTTC. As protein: CSSSSGTGGYEQYF.

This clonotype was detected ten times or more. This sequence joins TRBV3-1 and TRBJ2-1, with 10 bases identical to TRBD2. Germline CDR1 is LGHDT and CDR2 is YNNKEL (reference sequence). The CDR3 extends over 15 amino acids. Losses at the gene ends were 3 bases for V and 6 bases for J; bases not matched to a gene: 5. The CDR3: CASSQLAGVVNEQFF. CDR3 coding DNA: TGTGCCAGCAGCCAGCTAGCGGGAGTTGTCAATGAGCAGTTCTTC.

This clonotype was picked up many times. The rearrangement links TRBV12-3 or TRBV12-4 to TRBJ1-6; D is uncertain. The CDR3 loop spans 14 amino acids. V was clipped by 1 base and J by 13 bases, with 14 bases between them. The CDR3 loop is CASSLDSPASPLHF. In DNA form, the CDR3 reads TGTGCCAGCAGTTTAGATTCGCCGGCGTCTCCCCTCCACTTT.

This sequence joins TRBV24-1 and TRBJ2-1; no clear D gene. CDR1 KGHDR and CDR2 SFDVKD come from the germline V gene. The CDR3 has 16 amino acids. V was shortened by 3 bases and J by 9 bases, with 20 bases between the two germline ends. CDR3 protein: CATSDKRTAPFIEQFF. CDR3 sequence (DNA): TGTGCCACCAGTGATAAAAGGACGGCGCCCTTTATTGAGCAGTTCTTC.

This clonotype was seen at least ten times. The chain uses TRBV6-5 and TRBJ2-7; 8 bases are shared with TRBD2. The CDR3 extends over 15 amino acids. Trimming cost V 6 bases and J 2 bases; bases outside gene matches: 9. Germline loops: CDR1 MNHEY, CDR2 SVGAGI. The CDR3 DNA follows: TGTGCCAGCAGACCGTTTAGCGGGAACGCCTACGAGCAGTACTTC. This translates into CASRPFSGNAYEQYF.

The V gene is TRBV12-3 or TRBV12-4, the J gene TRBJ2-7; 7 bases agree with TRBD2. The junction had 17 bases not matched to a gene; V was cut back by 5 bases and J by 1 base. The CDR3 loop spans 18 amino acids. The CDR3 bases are TGTGCCAGCAGTCCCTACCGGTCCAGTACTAGCGTGTCCTACGAGCAGTACTTC. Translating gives CASSPYRSSTSVSYEQYF.

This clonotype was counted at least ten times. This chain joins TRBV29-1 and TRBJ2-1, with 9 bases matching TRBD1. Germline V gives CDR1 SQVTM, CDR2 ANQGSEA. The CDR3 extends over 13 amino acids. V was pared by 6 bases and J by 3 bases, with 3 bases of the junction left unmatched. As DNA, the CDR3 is TGCAGCGTCGAGGGACAGGGCTACAATGAGCAGTTCTTC. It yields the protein CSVEGQGYNEQFF.

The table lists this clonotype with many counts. CDR3 sequence: CASSFKRGYTF. CDR3 nucleotides: TGTGCCAGCAGCTTCAAACGTGGCTACACCTTC. This rearrangement joins TRBV5-6 to TRBJ1-2; the D is unclear. CDR3 length: 11 amino acids. Germline V gene sequence: CDR1 SGHDT, CDR2 YYEEEE. Trimming stripped 2 bases from V and 7 bases from J, with 6 bases between.

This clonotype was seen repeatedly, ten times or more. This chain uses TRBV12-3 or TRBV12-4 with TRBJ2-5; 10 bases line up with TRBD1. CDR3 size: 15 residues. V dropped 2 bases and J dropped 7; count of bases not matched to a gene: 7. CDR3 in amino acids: CASSLRDRGRGTQYF. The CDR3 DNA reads TGTGCCAGCAGTTTAAGGGACAGGGGACGAGGGACCCAGTACTTC.

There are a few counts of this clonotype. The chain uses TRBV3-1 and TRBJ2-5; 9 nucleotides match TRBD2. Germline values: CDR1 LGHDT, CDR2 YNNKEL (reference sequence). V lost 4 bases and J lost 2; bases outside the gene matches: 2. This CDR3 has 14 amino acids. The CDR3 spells CASSLAGVQETQYF. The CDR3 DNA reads TGTGCCAGCAGCCTAGCGGGAGTACAAGAGACCCAGTACTTC.

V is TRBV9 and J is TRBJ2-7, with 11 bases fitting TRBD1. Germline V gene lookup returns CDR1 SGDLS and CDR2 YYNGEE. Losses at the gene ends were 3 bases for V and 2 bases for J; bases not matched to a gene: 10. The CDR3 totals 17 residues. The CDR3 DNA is TGTGCCAGCAGCGCTAGGACAGGGGGCTTTTCGGCCTACGAGCAGTACTTC. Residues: CASSARTGGFSAYEQYF.